Sequencing of this TCR beta chain was carried out in a study of T cells after yellow fever vaccination. TCRdb reprocessed the 5' RACE reads via MiXCR and lists one record per CDR3 protein. This sample carries 400,000 to 450,000 distinct CDR3 sequences, 18% of them seen once, and the ten largest clones take 18%. V lost 4 bases and J lost 2, with 10 bases in between. Germline CDR1 is MGHRA and CDR2 is YSYEKL. The CDR3 runs to 14 residues. In its sample, this clonotype was seen a few times. The chain has TRBV4-1 and TRBJ2-3, with a possible D match to TRBD2 (6 bases). Sequencing was performed on PBMCs, taken before the yellow fever booster vaccination. The clonotype was recovered from a young man who received the YFV17D yellow fever vaccine. This chain's CDR3 is CASSPTSITDTQYF. Written as DNA, the CDR3 is TGCGCCAGCAGCCCGACTAGTATCACAGATACGCAGTATTTT.